The 21 T cell receptor beta chains presented below share a single source sample, sequenced in a study of shared clonotypes between healthy human individuals. CD45RO-negative CD8 cells positively selected for CCR7 made up the naive population, which excluded terminally differentiated effector memory CD45RA+ cells. Produced via immunoSEQ multiplex PCR; TCRdb's table is partial and in-frame only. The data show roughly 2.1 million clones, 85% to 95% seen once. The material sequenced was naive CD8+ T cells from PBMCs. The receptor source for this set is a man in his late teens or twenties in good health. Some clones in this sample may be carry-over from other donors' samples.

This clone was detected once. V usage is TRBV7-9 and J usage is TRBJ2-7; D remains ambiguous. V gave up 6 bases and J gave up 0 bases, with 15 bases separating them. Germline lookup yields CDR1 SEHNR and CDR2 FQNEAQ (reference sequence). The CDR3 contains 15 residues. The CDR3 DNA reads as TGTGCCAGCAGGCCCGCCCCCGCCAGCTCCTACGAGCAGTACTTC. It yields the protein CASRPAPASSYEQYF.

As DNA, the CDR3 is TGCGCCAGCAGCCTTGAGGGGAGAGAGCAGTTCTTC. The encoded protein is CASSLEGREQFF. The V call is TRBV4-1, the J call TRBJ2-1; either TRBD1 or TRBD2 may supply D (5 bases each). Trimming took 4 bases from V and 10 from J, leaving 11 bases between them. This CDR3 spans 12 amino acids. CDR1 is MGHRA and CDR2 is YSYEKL in the germline V gene.

The V gene is TRBV7-9, the J gene TRBJ2-1; TRBD2 matches at 9 bases. There are 16 residues in the CDR3. Trimming took 1 base from V and 5 from J; bases not matched to a gene: 6. CDR1 SEHNR and CDR2 FQNEAQ come from the germline V gene (reference sequence). The CDR3 spells CASSLDSGRTHNEQFF. The CDR3 region has the DNA TGTGCCAGCAGCTTAGATAGCGGGAGAACACACAATGAGCAGTTCTTC. The full variable domain, rest sourced from reference TRBV7-9 and TRBJ2-1, is DTGVSQNPRHKITKRGQNVTFRCDPISEHNRLYWYRQTLGQGPEFLTYFQNEAQLEKSRLLSDRFSAERPKGSFSTLEIQRTEQGDSAMYLCASSLDSGRTHNEQFFGPGTRLTVL.

V gene TRBV4-3 combines with J gene TRBJ2-1; no definite D call. Germline V gives CDR1 LGHNA, CDR2 YSLEER. This CDR3 is built from 15 residues. V lost 4 bases and J 6 bases, leaving 16 bases between the germline ends. The CDR3 loop reads CASSLSPRPGNEQFF. The CDR3 coding sequence is TGCGCCAGCAGCCTCTCCCCAAGGCCGGGCAATGAGCAGTTCTTC.

V gene TRBV28 combines with J gene TRBJ2-7; D is undetermined. Per the germline V gene, CDR1 is MDHEN and CDR2 is SYDVKM. V was trimmed by 6 bases and J by 2 bases, leaving 14 bases between them. The CDR3 loop spans 14 amino acids. CDR3 sequence reads: CASSLRNNPYEQYF. CDR3 sequence (DNA): TGTGCCAGCAGCTTAAGAAACAACCCCTACGAGCAGTACTTC.

The V and J genes are TRBV11-2 and TRBJ2-1; TRBD1 agrees at 8 bases. This CDR3 is built from 14 residues. Losses at the gene ends were 5 bases for V and 3 bases for J; bases not matched to a gene: 3. The germline gives CDR1 SGHAT, CDR2 FQNNGV. CDR3 sequence (DNA): TGTGCCAGCAGCCGGACAGGGAACTACAATGAGCAGTTCTTC. Encoded protein: CASSRTGNYNEQFF. The full variable domain, in which reference TRBV11-2 and TRBJ2-1 provide the parts outside the CDR3, is EAGVAQSPRYKIIEKRQSVAFWCNPISGHATLYWYQQILGQGPKLLIQFQNNGVVDDSQLPKDRFSAERLKGVDSTLKIQPAKLEDSAVYLCASSRTGNYNEQFFGPGTRLTVL.

The CDR3 DNA is TGTGCCAGCAGTCGATTACGGGGGGATAGCAATCAGCCCCAGCATTTT. Residues: CASSRLRGDSNQPQHF. The genes are TRBV27 and TRBJ1-5, with D possibly TRBD1 on 5 matching bases. V lost 5 bases and J 0 bases, leaving 14 bases between the germline ends. This CDR3 comprises 16 residues. CDR1 is MNHEY and CDR2 is SMNVEV in the germline V gene (reference sequence).

This clone has only a few counts. The sample carries other DNA sequences with the same CDR3. CDR3 amino acids: CASRYYNEQFF. As DNA, the CDR3 is TGTGCCAGCAGGTACTACAATGAGCAGTTCTTC. The chain uses TRBV27 and TRBJ2-1; no reliable D call. Germline CDR1 is MNHEY and CDR2 is SMNVEV (reference sequence). The V end was cut by 6 bases, the J end by 3 bases, with 3 bases between. The CDR3 spans 11 residues.

This clone showed up just a few times. Other DNA sequences in the sample encode the same CDR3. J is TRBJ1-5 and V is TRBV7-9; no clear D gene. Looked up from germline, CDR1 is SEHNR and CDR2 is FQNEAQ (reference sequence). This CDR3 region has 14 residues. Trimming left V 1 base short and J 4 bases short, with 8 bases between. CDR3 nucleotide sequence: TGTGCCAGCAGCTTAGGCGGCACTAATCAGCCCCAGCATTTT. Encoded protein: CASSLGGTNQPQHF.

This chain connects TRBV7-9 to TRBJ1-3; 10 nucleotides match TRBD1. CDR3 size: 17 residues. Germline V lookup: CDR1 SEHNR, CDR2 FQNEAQ (reference sequence). J was trimmed by 4 bases and V by 5 bases; bases with no gene match: 11. The CDR3 reads CASSPKSGQGSGNTIYF. In DNA, the CDR3 is TGTGCCAGCAGCCCTAAATCGGGACAGGGGAGCGGAAACACCATATATTTT.

The chain has TRBV5-4 and TRBJ2-1; possible D gene TRBD2, 6 bases. The V and J ends lost 4 bases and 0 bases respectively, with 11 bases between them. The CDR3 is 15 residues long. Germline CDR1 SGHNT, CDR2 YYREEE (reference sequence). DNA of the CDR3: TGTGCCAGCAGCCACCTCGGGAGCTCCTACAATGAGCAGTTCTTC. It codes for CASSHLGSSYNEQFF.

The chain links TRBV29-1 to TRBJ2-2, with D possibly TRBD2 on 6 matching bases. Trimming removed 7 bases from V and 6 bases from J, with 9 bases in between. The CDR3 loop spans 11 amino acids. Germline loops: CDR1 SQVTM, CDR2 ANQGSEA. CDR3 amino acids: CSAWGAGELFF. For the CDR3, the DNA is TGCAGCGCCTGGGGGGCCGGGGAGCTGTTTTTT.

The V call is TRBV7-9, the J call TRBJ1-4; D might be TRBD1 (6 bases). Trimming cost V 4 bases and J 7 bases, with 19 bases left between them. The CDR3 totals 16 residues. CDR1 and CDR2 (germline): SEHNR, FQNEAQ (reference sequence). The CDR3 nucleotides are TGTGCCAGCAGCTCAAACGCAGGGGCCGATCGTGAAAAACTGTTTTTT. Translated: CASSSNAGADREKLFF.

The chain recombines TRBV7-9 with TRBJ2-1; TRBD1 aligns across 7 bases. Looked up from germline, CDR1 is SEHNR and CDR2 is FQNEAQ (reference sequence). There are 13 residues in the CDR3. Trimming at V came to 2 bases and at J to 6 bases, leaving 1 base not matched to a gene. The CDR3 nucleotides are TGTGCCAGCAGCTTACGACAGGGCAATGAGCAGTTCTTC. This gives the protein CASSLRQGNEQFF.

The chain recombines TRBV7-3 with TRBJ2-2, with 10 bases that match TRBD2. The ends lost 3 bases at V and 6 bases at J; junction bases unmatched: 13. This CDR3 contains 18 residues. The germline gives CDR1 SGHTA, CDR2 FQGTGA. The CDR3 region is CASSFSSSGRFIAGELFF. The CDR3, as DNA: TGTGCCAGCAGCTTTTCGTCTAGCGGGAGATTTATAGCCGGGGAGCTGTTTTTT.

A word on this clone: A read error may produce the germline difference seen at one junction end. V gene TRBV19 combines with J gene TRBJ2-7; D gene unclear. Germline V gene lookup returns CDR1 LNHDA and CDR2 SQIVND (reference sequence). The CDR3 is 14 amino acids. Written as DNA, the CDR3 is TGTGCAAGTAGTTTAGGACGAGGTGATTACGAGCAGTACTTC. Translation gives CASSLGRGDYEQYF.

V gene TRBV5-1 combines with J gene TRBJ2-1; the D gene is possibly TRBD2 (5 bases). V lost 1 base and J lost 6, with 8 bases in between. The CDR3 contains 13 residues. Per the germline V gene, CDR1 is SGHRS and CDR2 is YFSETQ. The CDR3 loop is CASSLPRGNEQFF. The CDR3 nucleotides are TGCGCCAGCAGCTTGCCTCGGGGCAATGAGCAGTTCTTC.

CDR3 protein: CASSTQRSDTEAFF. The CDR3 nucleotides read TGTGCCAGCAGCACCCAGCGCAGCGACACTGAAGCTTTCTTT. This rearrangement joins TRBV7-8 to TRBJ1-1; the D is unclear. The CDR3 loop spans 14 amino acids. From germline, CDR1 is SGHVS and CDR2 FQNEAQ. Between the trimmed V and J ends, which lost 5 bases and 3 bases, there was a span of 13 bases.

The chain combines TRBV27 with TRBJ2-1; D is unclear. The CDR3 totals 12 residues. V lost 3 bases and J 9 bases, leaving 9 bases between the germline ends. In germline, CDR1 is MNHEY, CDR2 SMNVEV (reference sequence). The CDR3 protein is CASSLVGSEQFF. In nucleotides, the CDR3 is TGTGCCAGCAGTTTGGTGGGAAGTGAGCAGTTCTTC.

V is TRBV5-1 and J is TRBJ2-7; a weak D match, TRBD1 (6 bases). Per germline, CDR1 SGHRS and CDR2 YFSETQ. The CDR3 is 13 amino acids. V was pared by 3 bases and J by 3 bases, with 10 bases between. CDR3 in amino acids: CASSSKGDYEQYF. DNA of the CDR3: TGCGCCAGCAGCTCGAAGGGGGACTACGAGCAGTACTTC.

The rearrangement joins TRBV27 to TRBJ2-7, with a possible D match to TRBD2 (5 bases). CDR3 length: 20 amino acids. Germline-derived CDR1 and CDR2 are MNHEY and SMNVEV (reference sequence). V was shortened by 3 bases and J by 4 bases, with 31 bases between the two germline ends. The CDR3 is CASSLFRSGPRTLPGYEQYF. The CDR3, as DNA: TGTGCCAGCAGTTTGTTTCGATCGGGTCCTAGGACCCTACCGGGATACGAGCAGTACTTC.